The present TCR beta chain was sequenced within a study of glioma-infiltrating T cells after dendritic cell vaccination. Study-wide context: Dendritic cell vaccination trial patients had either newly diagnosed or recurrent glioblastoma. Three intradermal dendritic cell vaccine injections were given every two weeks.

CDR3 length: 14 amino acids. CDR1 is MNHEY and CDR2 is SVGAGI in the germline V gene. V lost 8 bases and J lost 3, with 16 bases in between. This clone was picked up a small number of times. Up to about 2 ug genomic DNA was used for TCRB CDR3 amplification. Primers: 60 V beta forward and 13 J beta reverse. Data came from immunoSEQ multiplex PCR; TCRdb stores just in-frame clones and leaves some out. The table includes tens of thousands of clones, about 80% detected once. The source material was blood, sampled before dendritic cell vaccination. The TCR was taken from a human donor with glioblastoma. This rearrangement joins TRBV6-5 to TRBJ1-1, with a tentative D call TRBD1 (6 bases). CDR3 loop: CASSRGGSDTEAFF. The CDR3 nucleotides are TGTGCCAGCTCTAGGGGGGGTTCTGACACTGAAGCTTTCTTT.